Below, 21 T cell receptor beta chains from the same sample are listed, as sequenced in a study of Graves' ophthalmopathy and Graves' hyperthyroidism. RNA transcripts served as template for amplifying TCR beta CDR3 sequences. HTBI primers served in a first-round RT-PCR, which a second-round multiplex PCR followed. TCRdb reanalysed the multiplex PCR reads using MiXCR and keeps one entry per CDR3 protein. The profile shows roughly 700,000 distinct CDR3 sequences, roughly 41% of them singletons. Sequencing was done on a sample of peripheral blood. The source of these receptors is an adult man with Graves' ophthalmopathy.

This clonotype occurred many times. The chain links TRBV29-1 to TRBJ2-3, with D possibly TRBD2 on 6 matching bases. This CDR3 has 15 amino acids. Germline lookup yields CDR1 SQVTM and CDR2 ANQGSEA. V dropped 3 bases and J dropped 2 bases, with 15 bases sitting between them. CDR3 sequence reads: CSVEGRTISTDTQYF. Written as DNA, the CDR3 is TGCAGCGTTGAGGGCAGGACTATCTCCACAGATACGCAGTATTTT.

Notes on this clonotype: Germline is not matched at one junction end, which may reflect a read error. DNA of the CDR3: TGTGCCAGCAGCGAAGGGACGAGAGAGACCCAGTACTTT. The encoded protein is CASSEGTRETQYF. V usage is TRBV11-1 and J usage is TRBJ2-5; either TRBD1 or TRBD2 may supply D (5 bases each). CDR1 and CDR2 from the germline V gene are SGHAT and FQDESV (reference sequence). The CDR3 is made up of 13 amino acids.

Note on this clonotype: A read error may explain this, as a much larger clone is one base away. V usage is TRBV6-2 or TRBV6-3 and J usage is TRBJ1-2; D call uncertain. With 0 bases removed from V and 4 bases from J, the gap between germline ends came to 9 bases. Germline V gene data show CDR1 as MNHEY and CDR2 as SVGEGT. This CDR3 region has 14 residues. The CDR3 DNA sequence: TGTGCCAGCAGTTACTCGAGTCAGAGCTATGGCTACACCTTC. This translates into CASSYSSQSYGYTF.

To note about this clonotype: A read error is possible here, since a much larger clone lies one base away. CDR3 in amino acids: CSVSRTGGSYVYTF. CDR3 sequence (DNA): TGCAGCGTTTCTAGGACAGGGGGCTCCTATGTCTACACCTTC. J is TRBJ1-2 and V is TRBV29-1; 11 positions match TRBD1. This CDR3 has 14 residues. In germline, CDR1 is SQVTM, CDR2 ANQGSEA.

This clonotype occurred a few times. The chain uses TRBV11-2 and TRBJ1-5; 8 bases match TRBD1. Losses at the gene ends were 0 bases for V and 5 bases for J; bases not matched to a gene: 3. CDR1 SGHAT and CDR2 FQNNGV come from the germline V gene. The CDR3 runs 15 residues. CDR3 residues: CASSLDRTGHQPQHF. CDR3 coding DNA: TGTGCCAGCAGCTTAGATCGGACAGGGCATCAGCCCCAGCATTTT. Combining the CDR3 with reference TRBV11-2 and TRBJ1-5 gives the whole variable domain EAGVAQSPRYKIIEKRQSVAFWCNPISGHATLYWYQQILGQGPKLLIQFQNNGVVDDSQLPKDRFSAERLKGVDSTLKIQPAKLEDSAVYLCASSLDRTGHQPQHFGDGTRLSIL.

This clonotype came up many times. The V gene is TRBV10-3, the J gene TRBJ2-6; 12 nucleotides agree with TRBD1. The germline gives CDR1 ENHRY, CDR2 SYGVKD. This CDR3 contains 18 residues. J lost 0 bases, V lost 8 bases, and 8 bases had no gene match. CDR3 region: CAIPGGQGAYSGANVLTF. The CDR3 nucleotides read TGTGCCATCCCGGGGGGACAGGGGGCTTACTCTGGGGCCAACGTCCTGACTTTC.

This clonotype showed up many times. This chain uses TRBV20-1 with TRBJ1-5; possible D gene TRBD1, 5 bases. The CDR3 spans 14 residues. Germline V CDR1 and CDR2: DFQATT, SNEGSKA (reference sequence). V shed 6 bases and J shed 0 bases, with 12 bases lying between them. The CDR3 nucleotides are TGCAGTGCAACCGACAGCAATAGCAATCAGCCCCAGCATTTT. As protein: CSATDSNSNQPQHF.

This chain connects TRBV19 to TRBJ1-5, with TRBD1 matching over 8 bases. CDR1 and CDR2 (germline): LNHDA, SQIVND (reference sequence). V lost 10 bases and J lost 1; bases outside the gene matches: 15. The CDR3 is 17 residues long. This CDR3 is CATRTGRKGGSNQPQHF. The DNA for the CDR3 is TGTGCCACTCGGACAGGGAGGAAGGGAGGCAGCAATCAGCCCCAGCATTTT.

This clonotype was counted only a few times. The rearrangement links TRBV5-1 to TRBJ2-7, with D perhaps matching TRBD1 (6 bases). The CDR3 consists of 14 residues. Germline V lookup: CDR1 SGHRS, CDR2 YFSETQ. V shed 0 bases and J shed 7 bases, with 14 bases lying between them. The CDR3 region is CASSLGPQGKEQYF. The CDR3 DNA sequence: TGCGCCAGCAGCTTGGGACCGCAGGGGAAGGAGCAGTACTTC.

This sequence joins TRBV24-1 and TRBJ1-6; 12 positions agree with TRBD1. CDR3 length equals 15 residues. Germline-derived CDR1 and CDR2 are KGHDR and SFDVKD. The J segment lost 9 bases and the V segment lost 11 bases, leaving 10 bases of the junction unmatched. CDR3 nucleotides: TGTGCCATCGACCCGGGACAGGGGGCCGGTTCACCCCTCCACTTT. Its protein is CAIDPGQGAGSPLHF.

The CDR3 DNA sequence: TGTGCCAGCAGCCCACTTGGGGGACTAGCGGGGGAATTACTTTACGAGCAGTACTTC. It yields the protein CASSPLGGLAGELLYEQYF. The chain combines TRBV7-8 with TRBJ2-7; 14 positions agree with TRBD2. Trimming at V came to 5 bases and at J to 4 bases, leaving 16 bases not matched to a gene. Germline assignment: CDR1 SGHVS and CDR2 FQNEAQ. The CDR3 runs to 19 residues.

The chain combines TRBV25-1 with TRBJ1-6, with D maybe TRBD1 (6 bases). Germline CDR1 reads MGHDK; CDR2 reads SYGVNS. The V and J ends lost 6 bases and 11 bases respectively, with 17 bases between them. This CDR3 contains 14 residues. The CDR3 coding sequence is TGTGCCAGCAGCCCTATACAGGGAAATCCACCCCTCCACTTT. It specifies CASSPIQGNPPLHF.

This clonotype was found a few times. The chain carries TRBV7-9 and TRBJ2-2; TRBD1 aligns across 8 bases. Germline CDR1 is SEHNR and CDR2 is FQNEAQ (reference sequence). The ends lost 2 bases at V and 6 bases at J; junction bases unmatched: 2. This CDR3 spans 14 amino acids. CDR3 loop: CASSLTGGPGELFF. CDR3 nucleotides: TGTGCCAGCAGCTTAACAGGGGGGCCCGGGGAGCTGTTTTTT.

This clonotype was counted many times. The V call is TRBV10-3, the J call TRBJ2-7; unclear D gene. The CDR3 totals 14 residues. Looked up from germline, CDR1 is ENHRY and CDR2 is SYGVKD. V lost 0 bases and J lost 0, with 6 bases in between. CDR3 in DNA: TGTGCCATCAGTGAGTCCAGCGCCTCCTACGAGCAGTACTTC. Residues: CAISESSASYEQYF.

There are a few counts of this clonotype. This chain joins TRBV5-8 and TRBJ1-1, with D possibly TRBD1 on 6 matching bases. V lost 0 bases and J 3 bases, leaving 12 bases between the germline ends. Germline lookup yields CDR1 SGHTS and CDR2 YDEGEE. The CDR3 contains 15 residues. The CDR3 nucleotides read TGTGCCAGCAGCTTGGGCAGGGGAGGGTACACTGAAGCTTTCTTT. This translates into CASSLGRGGYTEAFF.

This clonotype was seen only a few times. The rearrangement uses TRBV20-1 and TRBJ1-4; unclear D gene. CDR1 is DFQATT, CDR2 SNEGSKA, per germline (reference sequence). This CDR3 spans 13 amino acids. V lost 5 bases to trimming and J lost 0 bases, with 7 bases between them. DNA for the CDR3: TGCAGTGCTCCTACCCCAACTAATGAAAAACTGTTTTTT. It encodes CSAPTPTNEKLFF.

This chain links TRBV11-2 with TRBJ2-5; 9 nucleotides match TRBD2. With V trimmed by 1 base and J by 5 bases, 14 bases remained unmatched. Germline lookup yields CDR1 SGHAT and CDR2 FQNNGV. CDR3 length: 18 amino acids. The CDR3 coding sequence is TGTGCCAGCAGCTTAGTAGGACTAGGCGGGAGGGCCCTTGAGACCCAGTACTTC. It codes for CASSLVGLGGRALETQYF.

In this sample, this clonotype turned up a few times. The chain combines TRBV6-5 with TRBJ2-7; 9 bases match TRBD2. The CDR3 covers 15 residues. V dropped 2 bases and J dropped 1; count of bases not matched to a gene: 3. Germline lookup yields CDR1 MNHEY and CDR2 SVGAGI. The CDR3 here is CASSYEAGGSYEQYF. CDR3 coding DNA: TGTGCCAGCAGTTACGAAGCGGGAGGATCCTACGAGCAGTACTTC.

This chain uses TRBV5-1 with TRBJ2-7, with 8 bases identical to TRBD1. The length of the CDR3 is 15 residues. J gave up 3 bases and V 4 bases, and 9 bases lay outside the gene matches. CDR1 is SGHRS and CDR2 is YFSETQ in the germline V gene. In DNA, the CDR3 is TGCGCCAGCAGCCAGAGGGGACAGGCGGACTACGAGCAGTACTTC. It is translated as CASSQRGQADYEQYF.

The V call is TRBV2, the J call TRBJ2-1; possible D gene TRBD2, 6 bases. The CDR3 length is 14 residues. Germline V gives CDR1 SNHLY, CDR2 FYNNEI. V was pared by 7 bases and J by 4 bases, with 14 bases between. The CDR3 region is CASNEQGRYNEQFF. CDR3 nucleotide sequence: TGTGCCAGCAACGAACAAGGGAGGTACAATGAGCAGTTCTTC. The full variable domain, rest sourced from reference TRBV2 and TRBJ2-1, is EPEVTQTPSHQVTQMGQEVILRCVPISNHLYFYWYRQILGQKVEFLVSFYNNEISEKSEIFDDQFSVERPDGSNFTLKIRSTKLEDSAMYFCASNEQGRYNEQFFGPGTRLTVL.

CDR3 region: CASSLDGRAGTGELFF. CDR3 DNA: TGTGCCAGCAGCTTAGACGGGAGGGCCGGGACCGGGGAGCTGTTTTTT. This chain uses TRBV7-2 with TRBJ2-2, with 8 bases fitting TRBD2. This CDR3 comprises 16 residues. Germline-derived CDR1 and CDR2 are SGHTA and FQGNSA. V trimming: 1 base; J trimming: 5 bases; junction bases outside the gene matches: 6.